The 25 T cell receptor beta chains below were found in one sample sequenced in a study of CD4 and CD8 cells across lung adenocarcinoma regions. TCRdb re-derived calls from the PCR reads in MiXCR, one entry per CDR3 protein. The sample includes approximately 10,000 distinct CDR3 sequences, more than 35% of them seen just once. Specimen: CD8+ T cells from the margin of a lung tumor. These receptors were collected from a male donor with lung adenocarcinoma. The CD4 and CD8 labels of this study may be unreliable.

This clonotype was observed many times. In nucleotides, the CDR3 is TGTGCCACCGGCAGGGACACAGATACGCAGTATTTT. It specifies CATGRDTDTQYF. V gene TRBV24-1 combines with J gene TRBJ2-3; D possibly corresponds to TRBD1 (5 bases). This CDR3 has 12 residues. Trimming stripped 9 bases from V and 2 bases from J, with 8 bases between. Germline CDR1 is KGHDR and CDR2 is SFDVKD.

Judged by abundance, this clonotype is large. The CDR3 reads CASSELPGGEYEQYF. The DNA for the CDR3 is TGTGCCAGCAGTGAACTCCCGGGGGGAGAGTACGAGCAGTACTTC. The chain employs TRBV6-1 and TRBJ2-5; 7 bases agree with TRBD2. The DNA matches TRBJ2-7 better at its end, which makes the J call doubtful. The CDR3 spans 15 residues. The germline V gene has CDR1 MNHNS and CDR2 SASEGT.

This clonotype came up many times. The genes are TRBV10-3 and TRBJ2-1; no clear D gene. Germline lookup yields CDR1 ENHRY and CDR2 SYGVKD. The CDR3 runs to 12 residues. The germline V and J ends were trimmed by 8 bases and 5 bases, with 10 bases remaining between them. The CDR3: CAIESVNNEQFF. As DNA, the CDR3 is TGTGCCATCGAATCTGTAAACAATGAGCAGTTCTTC.

The chain is built from TRBV24-1 and TRBJ2-7; 7 positions agree with TRBD1. The CDR3 extends over 15 amino acids. In germline, CDR1 is KGHDR, CDR2 SFDVKD. V trimming: 4 bases; J trimming: 3 bases; junction bases outside the gene matches: 8. CDR3 sequence (DNA): TGTGCCACCAGTGACAATAGGGACAGCCTCTACGAGCAGTACTTC. As protein: CATSDNRDSLYEQYF.

The chain links TRBV27 to TRBJ2-2, with 12 bases fitting TRBD1. Trimming took 4 bases from V and 7 from J; bases not matched to a gene: 7. Germline V CDR1 and CDR2: MNHEY, SMNVEV (reference sequence). This CDR3 has 16 residues. The CDR3 here is CASSSAGTGGIGELFF. The CDR3 DNA reads as TGTGCCAGCAGTTCGGCCGGGACAGGGGGCATCGGGGAGCTGTTTTTT.

This clonotype appeared a few times. CDR3 sequence: CASSGPFQVLTF. The CDR3 DNA reads as TGTGCCAGCTCGGGGCCCTTCCAGGTCCTGACTTTC. The chain has TRBV6-1 and TRBJ2-6, with D perhaps TRBD1 or TRBD2 (5 bases each). There are 12 residues in the CDR3. V dropped 8 bases and J dropped 13 bases, with 15 bases sitting between them. Germline CDR1 and CDR2: MNHNS and SASEGT.

On this clonotype: A junction boundary mismatches the germline segment, possibly from a read error. This sequence joins TRBV10-1 and TRBJ2-5; unclear D gene. CDR1 is WNHNN, CDR2 SYGVQD, per germline (reference sequence). There are 16 residues in the CDR3. The CDR3 region has the DNA TGCGCCAGCAGTGTCGGTGGCGGCGGAGACACAGAGACGCAGTACTTC. It translates to CASSVGGGGDTETQYF.

This clonotype turned up a few times. This chain joins TRBV12-3 or TRBV12-4 and TRBJ2-3; D ambiguous. This CDR3 has 11 amino acids. The V end lost 3 bases, the J end lost 5 bases, and 3 bases lay between the germline ends. CDR3 loop: CASSFLDTQYF. CDR3 coding DNA: TGTGCCAGCAGTTTTCTAGATACGCAGTATTTT.

This clonotype is termed medium-sized. This chain joins TRBV6-1 and TRBJ1-2; TRBD1 is a possible D gene (5 bases). This CDR3 is built from 14 residues. The germline V and J ends were trimmed by 6 bases and 3 bases, with 14 bases remaining between them. CDR1 is MNHNS and CDR2 is SASEGT in the germline V gene. CDR3 DNA: TGTGCCAGCAGCCTCGGGGGAGAGGACTATGGCTACACCTTC. It encodes CASSLGGEDYGYTF.

This clonotype ranks as medium-sized. This chain connects TRBV6-6 to TRBJ2-5; TRBD1 matches 10 bases. This CDR3 is 17 amino acids long. CDR1 MNHNY and CDR2 SVGAGI come from the germline V gene (reference sequence). J was trimmed by 5 bases and V by 2 bases; bases with no gene match: 11. The CDR3 region has the DNA TGTGCCAGCAGTTACAACGGCGCGACAGGGGGCCGGGAGACCCAGTACTTC. The encoded protein is CASSYNGATGGRETQYF.

This clonotype was counted only a few times. The chain links TRBV6-5 to TRBJ2-1; TRBD1 aligns across 9 bases. There are 16 residues in the CDR3. Trimming took 0 bases from V and 9 from J; bases not matched to a gene: 9. Germline V gene sequence: CDR1 MNHEY, CDR2 SVGAGI. CDR3 sequence: CASSYSRGTGWGEQFF. In nucleotides, the CDR3 is TGTGCCAGCAGTTACTCGAGGGGGACAGGGTGGGGTGAGCAGTTCTTC.

Judged by abundance, this clonotype is medium-sized. CDR3 protein: CASSYRSSRSGELFF. The CDR3 nucleotides are TGTGCCAGCAGTTACCGTTCGTCGCGTTCCGGGGAGCTGTTTTTT. V usage is TRBV6-5 and J usage is TRBJ2-2; D is uncertain. V was trimmed by 2 bases and J by 6 bases, leaving 13 bases between them. The CDR3 sequence is 15 residues long. Germline lookup yields CDR1 MNHEY and CDR2 SVGAGI.

By its share, this clonotype is medium-sized. The chain is built from TRBV10-2 and TRBJ2-3; 11 bases are a match to TRBD2. This CDR3 has 15 amino acids. Per the germline V gene, CDR1 is WSHSY and CDR2 is SAAADI. V was pared by 6 bases and J by 4 bases, with 6 bases of the junction left unmatched. CDR3 coding DNA: TGCGCCAGCAGGGATAGCGGGGGGGCCCCAGATACGCAGTATTTT. Its translation: CASRDSGGAPDTQYF.

The sample holds many counts of this clonotype. The CDR3 bases are TGTGCCAGCAGCCCCGGGACAGGGTCCTCCTACGAGCAGTACTTC. This gives the protein CASSPGTGSSYEQYF. The genes are TRBV9 and TRBJ2-7; 9 bases line up with TRBD1. Looked up from germline, CDR1 is SGDLS and CDR2 is YYNGEE. The CDR3 is made up of 15 amino acids. The ends lost 4 bases at V and 0 bases at J; junction bases unmatched: 5.

Only a few counts were recorded for this clonotype. The chain uses TRBV12-3 or TRBV12-4 and TRBJ2-2; 7 positions match TRBD1. CDR3 length equals 15 residues. Trimming at V came to 2 bases and at J to 5 bases, leaving 5 bases not matched to a gene. CDR3 in DNA: TGTGCCAGCAGTTTATCGGAACAGGGGACCGGGGAGCTGTTTTTT. This encodes CASSLSEQGTGELFF.

J is TRBJ2-1 and V is TRBV3-1, with D possibly being TRBD2 (5 bases). Per the germline V gene, CDR1 is LGHDT and CDR2 is YNNKEL (reference sequence). CDR3 size: 11 residues. V lost 5 bases and J lost 6, with 5 bases in between. The CDR3: CASSGLNEQFF. The CDR3 nucleotides are TGTGCCAGCAGCGGACTCAATGAGCAGTTCTTC.

As regards this clonotype: A junction end diverges from the germline sequence, so it may reflect a read error. This sequence joins TRBV27 and TRBJ2-1, with D perhaps TRBD2 (5 bases). Germline V gene sequence: CDR1 MNHEY, CDR2 SMNVEV (reference sequence). The CDR3 loop spans 16 amino acids. CDR3: CASSLRLGVTYDTQFF. CDR3 DNA sequence: TGTGCCAGCAGTTTAAGGTTGGGAGTCACCTACGATACGCAGTTTTTC.

Points on this clonotype: The junction and the germline gene differ at one end; a read error may be behind it. The J gene is TRBJ2-5, the V gene TRBV11-1; 7 bases line up with TRBD2. The length of the CDR3 is 16 residues. Germline-derived CDR1 and CDR2 are SGHAT and FQDESV (reference sequence). CDR3 sequence reads: CASSSLAGRNQDTQYF. The CDR3 coding sequence is TGTGCCAGCAGTTCCTTAGCGGGCCGTAACCAAGATACCCAGTACTTC.

Worth noting for this clonotype: The junction departs from germline at one end; a sequencing error may be responsible. J is TRBJ2-3 and V is TRBV27, with TRBD2 identical over 7 bases. The CDR3 sequence is 14 residues long. The germline V gene encodes CDR1 MNHEY and CDR2 SMNVEV (reference sequence). The CDR3 DNA reads as TGTGCGGGGAGTGGGGGAGGGGTGGGGGATACCCAGTATTTC. As protein: CAGSGGGVGDTQYF.

The chain couples TRBV28 to TRBJ2-5, with D maybe TRBD2 (6 bases). The germline gives CDR1 MDHEN, CDR2 SYDVKM. Trimming stripped 5 bases from V and 11 bases from J, with 24 bases between. The CDR3 sequence is 15 residues long. As DNA, the CDR3 is TGTGCCAGCAGTCCCCGTCGGAGGGAGCTACGAGAGCAGTACTTC. Its translation is CASSPRRRELREQYF.

The rearrangement uses TRBV12-3 or TRBV12-4 and TRBJ2-7; 7 bases line up with TRBD1. The CDR3 sequence is 13 residues long. The trim removed 5 bases at V and 3 bases at J, leaving 4 bases unmatched. In nucleotides, the CDR3 is TGTGCCAGCAGTACGGGACAGCACTACGAGCAGTACTTC. Residues: CASSTGQHYEQYF.

Details on this clonotype: Relative to the germline gene, one junction end is altered; a read error may explain this. The rearrangement joins TRBV7-2 to TRBJ1-2; D remains unclear. The CDR3 has 13 amino acids. Germline V lookup: CDR1 SGHTA, CDR2 FQGNSA. The CDR3 DNA follows: TGTGCTATATTCTTATGTGATAACTATGGCGATTCCTTC. It yields the protein CAIFLCDNYGDSF.

CDR3 bases: TGTGCCAGCGGGACAGGGGAATTCTCTGGGGCCAACGTCCTGACTTTC. It translates to CASGTGEFSGANVLTF. V usage is TRBV6-1 and J usage is TRBJ2-6; 10 bases align to TRBD1. CDR3 length equals 16 residues. V lost 8 bases, J lost 0 bases, and 4 bases stayed unmatched. Germline-derived CDR1 and CDR2 are MNHNS and SASEGT.

This clonotype has at least ten counts. The chain has TRBV7-2 and TRBJ2-3; D is uncertain. Germline V gives CDR1 SGHTA, CDR2 FQGNSA. The CDR3 is 14 amino acids. Trimming took 4 bases from V and 0 from J, leaving 8 bases between them. CDR3: CASSSLTSTDTQYF. The CDR3 bases are TGTGCCAGCAGCTCCTTGACTAGCACAGATACGCAGTATTTT.

Points on this clonotype: One end of the junction is discordant with germline, which a read error may explain. The chain employs TRBV20-1 and TRBJ2-5, with D tentatively TRBD1 or TRBD2 (6 bases each). CDR1 is DFQATT and CDR2 is SNEGSKA in the germline V gene (reference sequence). CDR3 length: 15 residues. CDR3 nucleotide sequence: TGCTGTGCGGGCGTGGGGGGCGGTGCCCAAGACACCCAGTACTTC. Translation gives CCAGVGGGAQDTQYF.